The 19 T cell receptor beta chains below were found in one sample sequenced in a study of regulatory T cells in long-lasting Graves disease. Time point described: newly diagnosed GD, antithyroid drugs for less than 3 months. RNA isolated from PBMCs was used to make the TCR library. Sequencing libraries for TCR beta were prepared with iRepertoire HTBI primers and Arm-PCR of CDR3 regions. TCRdb re-called the multiplex PCR reads with MiXCR, one entry per CDR3 protein. This table has approximately 470,000 distinct CDR3 sequences, around 16% appearing once. The data also belong to a second study, concerning T cells in Graves' hyperthyroidism and ophthalmopathy.

The sequencing here drew on peripheral blood mononuclear cells (PBMCs), taken at new diagnosis, from a patient treated with antithyroid drugs. Source of these receptors: a man aged 40-50 years with Graves disease.

This clonotype was found a few times. The chain links TRBV9 to TRBJ2-3; D call uncertain. The CDR3 extends over 13 amino acids. V shed 3 bases and J shed 0 bases, with 5 bases lying between them. CDR1 is SGDLS, CDR2 YYNGEE, per germline. DNA for the CDR3: TGTGCCAGCAGCGAACTTAGCACAGATACGCAGTATTTT. Translated: CASSELSTDTQYF.

In this sample, this clonotype turned up many times. The chain couples TRBV11-2 to TRBJ2-1, with a weak D call TRBD2 (6 bases). V lost 0 bases, J lost 9 bases, and 9 bases lay in between. The V gene's germline CDR1 is SGHAT and CDR2 FQNNGV. The CDR3 sequence is 13 residues long. The chain's CDR3 is CASSLEVGGEQFF. CDR3 coding DNA: TGTGCCAGCAGCTTAGAGGTCGGGGGTGAGCAGTTCTTC.

The CDR3: CASSSRTHDRAVTEAFF. As DNA, the CDR3 is TGTGCCAGCAGCTCACGAACCCACGACAGGGCGGTCACTGAAGCTTTCTTT. The chain uses TRBV4-2 and TRBJ1-1; 7 nucleotides line up with TRBD1. The V gene's germline CDR1 is LGHNA and CDR2 YNFKEQ. CDR3 size: 17 residues. After removal of 5 bases from V and 4 bases from J, the junction contained 16 bases not matched to a gene.

This clonotype was seen ten or more times. The V call is TRBV11-2, the J call TRBJ2-2; D is undetermined. Looked up from germline, CDR1 is SGHAT and CDR2 is FQNNGV. The CDR3 has 15 residues. Trimming cost V 5 bases and J 5 bases, with 15 bases left between them. The CDR3 nucleotides read TGTGCCAGCAGCCAAAGGACGGTTTTGACCGGGGAGCTGTTTTTT. It translates to CASSQRTVLTGELFF.

The rearrangement uses TRBV7-9 and TRBJ2-5; TRBD2 aligns across 12 bases. CDR1 SEHNR and CDR2 FQNEAQ come from the germline V gene (reference sequence). Trimming took 5 bases from V and 2 from J; bases not matched to a gene: 6. This CDR3 region has 16 residues. The CDR3 coding sequence is TGTGCCAGCAGCACGACTAGCGGGAGCGGTCAAGAGACCCAGTACTTC. Translated: CASSTTSGSGQETQYF.

Remarks on this clonotype: A far more abundant clone sits one base away, making this likely a read error. The V gene is TRBV6-9, the J gene TRBJ1-5; a weak D match, TRBD1 (6 bases). V was shortened by 4 bases and J by 0 bases, with 10 bases between the two germline ends. Germline CDR1 is MNHGY and CDR2 is SVAAGI. The CDR3 extends over 15 amino acids. The CDR3 coding sequence is TGTGCCAGCAGTTGGACAGCAAATAGCAATCAGCCCCAGCATTTT. Its protein is CASSWTANSNQPQHF.

The sample holds many counts of this clonotype. The DNA of the CDR3 is TGTGCCAGCAGTCCTCACCGACAGGGGACGGATCAGCCCCAGCATTTT. Amino acids: CASSPHRQGTDQPQHF. V is TRBV12-3 or TRBV12-4 and J is TRBJ1-5; 8 bases align to TRBD1. This CDR3 contains 16 residues. Losses at the gene ends were 5 bases for V and 5 bases for J; bases not matched to a gene: 11.

This clonotype occurred many times. The rearrangement joins TRBV20-1 to TRBJ2-5, with a weak D call TRBD1 (5 bases). V was cut by 0 bases and J by 5 bases, with 13 bases left in between. The V gene's germline CDR1 is DFQATT and CDR2 SNEGSKA (reference sequence). The CDR3 covers 14 residues. Here the CDR3 reads CSARDLGALETQYF. The CDR3 coding sequence is TGCAGTGCTAGAGATTTAGGGGCACTGGAGACCCAGTACTTC.

This clonotype has ten or more counts. The rearrangement joins TRBV12-3 or TRBV12-4 to TRBJ2-1; TRBD2 matches at 10 bases. V gave up 2 bases and J gave up 2 bases; unmatched junction bases: 6. CDR3 length: 17 amino acids. The CDR3 DNA follows: TGTGCCAGCAGTTTAATCCTAGCGGGAGCTACCTACAATGAGCAGTTCTTC. Protein sequence: CASSLILAGATYNEQFF.

This chain connects TRBV6-1 to TRBJ2-3; 10 bases are a match to TRBD2. Germline V gene sequence: CDR1 MNHNS, CDR2 SASEGT. The V and J ends lost 7 bases and 4 bases, in that order; junction bases with no gene match: 5. The CDR3 sequence is 14 residues long. CDR3 amino acids: CASKASGRPDTQYF. CDR3 in DNA: TGTGCCAGCAAAGCTAGCGGGAGACCAGATACGCAGTATTTT.

The J gene is TRBJ2-5, the V gene TRBV6-2 or TRBV6-3, with D hard to call. Per germline, CDR1 MNHEY and CDR2 SVGEGT. The CDR3 extends over 15 amino acids. V gave up 4 bases and J gave up 3 bases, with 15 bases separating them. The CDR3 loop reads CASSSHHDGEETQYF. CDR3 bases: TGTGCCAGCAGTTCCCACCACGACGGAGAAGAGACCCAGTACTTC.

Many counts were recorded for this clonotype. J is TRBJ2-5 and V is TRBV2; D perhaps matches TRBD2 (5 bases). This CDR3 is 16 amino acids long. Germline loops: CDR1 SNHLY, CDR2 FYNNEI. Trimming took 6 bases from V and 5 from J, leaving 22 bases between them. The CDR3: CASSEYTWTDDETQYF. CDR3 DNA: TGTGCCAGCAGCGAATACACATGGACTGATGATGAGACCCAGTACTTC.

This clonotype was observed at least ten times. The chain has TRBV7-8 and TRBJ1-4, with TRBD1 identical over 7 bases. Trimming removed 1 base from V and 4 bases from J; junction bases left unmatched: 3. The CDR3 contains 15 residues. Germline assignment: CDR1 SGHVS and CDR2 FQNEAQ. For the CDR3, the DNA is TGTGCCAGCAGCTTAGAGGGGGCGGTTAATGAAAAACTGTTTTTT. Residues: CASSLEGAVNEKLFF.

Only a few counts were recorded for this clonotype. Here the CDR3 reads CASGSGGNTGELFF. CDR3 bases: TGTGCTAGTGGTTCGGGGGGGAACACCGGGGAGCTGTTTTTT. The J gene is TRBJ2-2, the V gene TRBV12-5; 7 bases are a match to TRBD2. Germline CDR1 and CDR2: LGHNT and FRNRAP. The CDR3 length is 14 residues. V shed 4 bases, J shed 1 base, and the junction held 0 bases outside the gene matches. Full variable domain (outside the CDR3, taken from reference TRBV12-5 and TRBJ2-2): DARVTQTPRHKVTEMGQEVTMRCQPILGHNTVFWYRQTMMQGLELLAYFRNRAPLDDSGMPKDRFSAEMPDATLATLKIQPSEPRDSAVYFCASGSGGNTGELFFGEGSRLTVL.

This clonotype was counted a few times. This sequence joins TRBV4-2 and TRBJ2-1; 14 bases are a match to TRBD2. The CDR3 loop spans 19 amino acids. V shed 0 bases, J shed 2 bases, and the junction held 6 bases outside the gene matches. Germline V gene data show CDR1 as LGHNA and CDR2 as YNFKEQ. The chain's CDR3 is CASSQEDGLAGGPYNEQFF. In DNA form, the CDR3 reads TGTGCCAGCAGCCAAGAGGACGGACTAGCGGGAGGACCCTACAATGAGCAGTTCTTC.

The rearrangement joins TRBV19 to TRBJ1-6; perhaps TRBD1 as D (6 bases). There are 15 residues in the CDR3. V was pared by 2 bases and J by 7 bases, with 12 bases between. Germline CDR1 reads LNHDA; CDR2 reads SQIVND (reference sequence). CDR3 in amino acids: CASSITGQQNSPLHF. CDR3 sequence (DNA): TGTGCCAGTAGTATAACTGGACAGCAAAATTCACCCCTCCACTTT.

The sample holds many counts of this clonotype. This chain links TRBV18 with TRBJ2-4; 14 bases are shared with TRBD2. Trimming removed 1 base from V and 10 bases from J; junction bases left unmatched: 6. The germline V gene encodes CDR1 KGHSH and CDR2 LQKENI. CDR3 length: 16 residues. CDR3 sequence (DNA): TGTGCCAGCTCACCACTGACTAGCGGGAGGGTCTGGATTCAGTACTTC. Protein: CASSPLTSGRVWIQYF. Full variable domain (outside the CDR3, taken from reference TRBV18 and TRBJ2-4): NAGVMQNPRHLVRRRGQEARLRCSPMKGHSHVYWYRQLPEEGLKFMVYLQKENIIDESGMPKERFSAEFPKEGPSILRIQQVVRGDSAAYFCASSPLTSGRVWIQYFGAGTRLSVL.

This clonotype showed up just a few times. The chain is built from TRBV12-3 or TRBV12-4 and TRBJ2-2; D not certain. The CDR3 consists of 14 residues. The ends were cut back, 5 bases at V and 4 bases at J, with 11 bases in the middle. CDR3 region: CASSDRSPTGELFF. CDR3 nucleotides: TGTGCCAGCAGTGACCGTAGCCCCACCGGGGAGCTGTTTTTT.

This clonotype was recorded many times. The chain couples TRBV20-1 to TRBJ2-1, with D possibly matching TRBD2 (5 bases). With 5 bases removed from V and 2 bases from J, the gap between germline ends came to 16 bases. CDR3 size: 15 residues. The V gene's germline CDR1 is DFQATT and CDR2 SNEGSKA (reference sequence). CDR3 nucleotides: TGCAGTGCTCTCCAAGGAGGACCCACCTACAATGAGCAGTTCTTC. This gives the protein CSALQGGPTYNEQFF.